A single sample is the source of the 15 T cell receptor beta chains below, sequenced in a study of cytomegalovirus exposure and HLA in healthy donors. Researchers ran the PCR with 60 Vbeta and 13 Jbeta primers. Only in-frame clones appear in the TCRdb table, and some are missing; sequencing was by immunoSEQ multiplex PCR. The data hold approximately 110,000 clones, with around 67% observed a single time. The sample comprised PBMCs. These receptors all come from a man between 60 and 75 years old in good health and CMV-seropositive.

The gene calls are TRBV10-2 and TRBJ2-3; TRBD2 agrees at 7 bases. Per germline, CDR1 WSHSY and CDR2 SAAADI. V was clipped by 7 bases and J by 2 bases; unmatched bases: 9. The CDR3 spans 15 residues. CDR3 amino acids: CASTPIAGNTDTQYF. In DNA form, the CDR3 reads TGCGCCAGCACCCCGATAGCGGGTAACACAGATACGCAGTATTTT.

This clone was observed a single time. J is TRBJ2-2 and V is TRBV6-1; TRBD1 aligns across 8 bases. Germline CDR1 is MNHNS and CDR2 is SASEGT. The J segment lost 8 bases and the V segment lost 4 bases, leaving 6 bases of the junction unmatched. The CDR3 has 14 amino acids. The CDR3 reads CASSVSRGLGELFF. The CDR3 nucleotides are TGTGCCAGCAGTGTTAGCAGGGGGCTGGGGGAGCTGTTTTTT.

The chain combines TRBV14 with TRBJ2-2; no reliable D call. This CDR3 contains 12 residues. Germline V gives CDR1 SGHDN, CDR2 FVKESK. V gave up 1 base and J gave up 7 bases, with 4 bases separating them. Here the CDR3 DNA reads TGTGCCAGCAGCCAAGTTCGCGGGGAGCTGTTTTTT. Its protein product is CASSQVRGELFF.

The rearrangement uses TRBV20-1 and TRBJ2-5, with a possible D match to TRBD2 (6 bases). CDR1 and CDR2 (germline): DFQATT, SNEGSKA (reference sequence). This CDR3 is 11 amino acids long. The V gene lost 7 bases and the J gene lost 4 bases, with 10 bases spanning the gap. The CDR3 reads CSGLGSETQYF. The CDR3 nucleotides read TGCAGTGGACTAGGTTCAGAGACCCAGTACTTC.

The gene calls are TRBV5-6 and TRBJ1-1; D is ambiguous. CDR1 and CDR2 (germline): SGHDT, YYEEEE. The length of the CDR3 is 13 residues. The V and J ends lost 4 bases and 4 bases respectively, with 11 bases between them. As DNA, the CDR3 is TGTGCCAGCAGCAACTCTCCCGGCACTGAAGCTTTCTTT. The encoded protein is CASSNSPGTEAFF.

The rearrangement links TRBV5-1 to TRBJ2-5, with TRBD2 matching over 11 bases. J lost 6 bases, V lost 5 bases, and 12 bases had no gene match. The CDR3 sequence is 16 residues long. Germline CDR1 and CDR2: SGHRS and YFSETQ. The CDR3 DNA is TGCGCCAGCAGTCCCCTAGGTAGCGGGGGGGCGCAGACCCAGTACTTC. It yields the protein CASSPLGSGGAQTQYF.

The sample holds one count of this clone. Here the CDR3 reads CSVQGSWDSPLHF. DNA of the CDR3: TGCAGCGTCCAGGGGAGTTGGGATTCACCCCTCCACTTT. The V and J genes are TRBV29-1 and TRBJ1-6; TRBD1 is a possible D gene (6 bases). The CDR3 has 13 amino acids. Trimming pared 6 bases from V and 8 bases from J, leaving 14 bases between. The germline CDR1 and CDR2 sequences are SQVTM and ANQGSEA.

This chain uses TRBV19 with TRBJ1-5; D call uncertain. V lost 4 bases, J lost 7 bases, and 11 bases lay in between. From germline, CDR1 is LNHDA and CDR2 SQIVND (reference sequence). The CDR3 covers 13 residues. The CDR3 sequence is CASSTDMTQPQHF. The CDR3 DNA reads TGTGCCAGTAGTACTGACATGACACAGCCCCAGCATTTT.

The chain is built from TRBV18 and TRBJ1-6; 7 nucleotides line up with TRBD1. Germline V gives CDR1 KGHSH, CDR2 LQKENI. The CDR3 has 20 amino acids. V was clipped by 4 bases and J by 0 bases; unmatched bases: 15. The CDR3 nucleotides are TGTGCCAGCTCACTCAGGACCCTACAGGGGACCAGCTCCTATAATTCACCCCTCCACTTT. It specifies CASSLRTLQGTSSYNSPLHF.

This clone was picked up one time. The chain couples TRBV5-1 to TRBJ2-3; D not resolved. V lost 4 bases and J lost 4, with 4 bases in between. The germline CDR1 and CDR2 sequences are SGHRS and YFSETQ. The CDR3 is 11 residues long. CDR3 bases: TGCGCCAGCAGCCGAGCAGATACGCAGTATTTT. Residues: CASSRADTQYF.

This clone was counted a few times. This sequence joins TRBV5-1 and TRBJ1-5; no firm D call. This CDR3 region has 15 residues. Germline CDR1 reads SGHRS; CDR2 reads YFSETQ. The germline V and J ends were trimmed by 4 bases and 0 bases, with 11 bases remaining between them. CDR3 DNA sequence: TGCGCCAGCAGCCCTACGGGGTATAGCAATCAGCCCCAGCATTTT. Protein product: CASSPTGYSNQPQHF.

This chain uses TRBV7-8 with TRBJ1-1, with 7 bases aligning to TRBD1. The CDR3 has 14 amino acids. The trim removed 5 bases at V and 5 bases at J, leaving 8 bases unmatched. CDR1 and CDR2 (germline): SGHVS, FQNEAQ. The CDR3 spells CASSRSQGQTEAFF. The CDR3 DNA reads TGTGCCAGCAGCCGATCCCAGGGACAGACTGAAGCTTTCTTT.

The rearrangement links TRBV30 to TRBJ1-2; a weak D match, TRBD1 (6 bases). Germline lookup yields CDR1 GTSNPN and CDR2 SVGIG (reference sequence). The CDR3 runs to 13 residues. The V end was cut by 8 bases, the J end by 4 bases, with 17 bases between. Written as DNA, the CDR3 is TGTGCCAAATCCCGACAGGCTGGCTATGGCTACACCTTC. Protein: CAKSRQAGYGYTF.

The genes are TRBV25-1 and TRBJ2-1; 9 nucleotides agree with TRBD1. CDR3 length: 13 amino acids. The germline V gene encodes CDR1 MGHDK and CDR2 SYGVNS. V lost 7 bases to trimming and J lost 6 bases; unmatched junction nucleotides: 4. CDR3 sequence: CASKQTGGNEQFF. CDR3 in DNA: TGTGCCAGCAAACAGACAGGGGGCAATGAGCAGTTCTTC.

J is TRBJ1-6 and V is TRBV6-6; TRBD1 agrees at 8 bases. J lost 9 bases, V lost 5 bases, and 9 bases had no gene match. The CDR3 runs to 15 residues. From germline, CDR1 is MNHNY and CDR2 SVGAGI (reference sequence). DNA for the CDR3: TGTGCCAGCAGTCAGCTACAGGGGGGGAGTTCACCCCTCCACTTT. It encodes CASSQLQGGSSPLHF.